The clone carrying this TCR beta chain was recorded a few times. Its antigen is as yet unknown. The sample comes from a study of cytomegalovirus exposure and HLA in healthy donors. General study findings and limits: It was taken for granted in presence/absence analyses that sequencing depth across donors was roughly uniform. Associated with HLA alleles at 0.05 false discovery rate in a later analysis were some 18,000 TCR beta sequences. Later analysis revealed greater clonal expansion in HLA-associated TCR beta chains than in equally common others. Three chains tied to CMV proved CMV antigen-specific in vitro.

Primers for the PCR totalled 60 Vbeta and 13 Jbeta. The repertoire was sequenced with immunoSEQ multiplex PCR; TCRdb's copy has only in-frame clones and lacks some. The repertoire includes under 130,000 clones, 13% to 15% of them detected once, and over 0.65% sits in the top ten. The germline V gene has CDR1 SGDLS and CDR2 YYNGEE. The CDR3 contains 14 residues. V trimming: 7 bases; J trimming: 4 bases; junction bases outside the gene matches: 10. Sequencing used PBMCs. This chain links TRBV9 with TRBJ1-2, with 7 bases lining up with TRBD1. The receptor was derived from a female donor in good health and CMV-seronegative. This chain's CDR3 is CASHGSQGVYGYTF. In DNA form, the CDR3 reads TGTGCCAGCCACGGGAGTCAGGGGGTCTATGGCTACACCTTC.